The 26 T cell receptor beta chains below all came from one sample that was sequenced in a study of vaccination and CD4 T cells after COVID-19. Scientists ran DNA taken from cultured CD4+ T cells through the Oncomine TCR Beta short-read assay for sequencing. One entry per CDR3 protein, called by TCRdb with MiXCR from the PCR reads. The sample records thousands of distinct CDR3 sequences, more than 20% being singletons. The treatment is: roughly ten-day PBMC culture with coronavirus spike peptide pools or control peptides (ViraFEST assay). No cognate antigen is known for these TCRs. Specimen: cultured CD4+ T cells from blood. Receptors were obtained from a human donor with COVID-19.

A few counts support this clonotype. This sequence joins TRBV6-5 and TRBJ1-1; 8 bases fit TRBD1. V lost 4 bases to trimming and J lost 6 bases; unmatched junction nucleotides: 13. Germline CDR1 reads MNHEY; CDR2 reads SVGAGI. This CDR3 has 16 residues. In DNA, the CDR3 is TGTGCCAGCAGTTCAATACCGACAGGGGCTACCCCTGAAGCTTTCTTT. It translates to CASSSIPTGATPEAFF.

This clonotype was seen a few times. V is TRBV2 and J is TRBJ1-2; tentative D call: TRBD1 (5 bases). Germline V gene lookup returns CDR1 SNHLY and CDR2 FYNNEI. Trimming shortened V by 1 base and J by 2 bases, and 8 bases separated the two germline ends. This CDR3 comprises 14 residues. The CDR3: CASSEEGSNYGYTF. CDR3 in DNA: TGTGCCAGCAGTGAAGAGGGGTCCAACTATGGCTACACCTTC. Filled out from reference TRBV2 and TRBJ1-2, the complete variable domain reads EPEVTQTPSHQVTQMGQEVILRCVPISNHLYFYWYRQILGQKVEFLVSFYNNEISEKSEIFDDQFSVERPDGSNFTLKIRSTKLEDSAMYFCASSEEGSNYGYTFGSGTRLTVV.

This clonotype turned up a few times. This rearrangement joins TRBV7-2 to TRBJ1-5; D is unclear. The CDR3 covers 13 residues. V was pared by 3 bases and J by 4 bases, with 7 bases between. The germline V gene encodes CDR1 SGHTA and CDR2 FQGNSA. In nucleotides, the CDR3 is TGTGCCAGCAGCTTGACGGATAATCAGCCCCAGCATTTT. Residues: CASSLTDNQPQHF.

V and J are TRBV2 and TRBJ2-3; 7 bases fit TRBD2. J gave up 13 bases and V 8 bases, and 9 bases lay outside the gene matches. Germline loops: CDR1 SNHLY, CDR2 FYNNEI. The CDR3 length is 11 residues. CDR3 in amino acids: CASQTGTIEYF. CDR3 DNA sequence: TGTGCCAGCCAGACCGGGACTATTGAGTATTTT.

The CDR3 DNA reads TGCAGTGCTAACCAGGGAGTTTATAATTCACCCCTCCACTTT. Encoded protein: CSANQGVYNSPLHF. The chain links TRBV20-1 to TRBJ1-6; the D gene is possibly TRBD1 (5 bases). Trimming shortened V by 4 bases and J by 4 bases, and 11 bases separated the two germline ends. The CDR3 length is 14 residues. Germline V gene lookup returns CDR1 DFQATT and CDR2 SNEGSKA (reference sequence).

The V and J genes are TRBV6-2 or TRBV6-3 and TRBJ2-5, with D unclear. Looked up from germline, CDR1 is MNHEY and CDR2 is SVGEGT. Between the trimmed V and J ends, which lost 4 bases and 5 bases, there was a span of 17 bases. The CDR3 is made up of 15 amino acids. The CDR3: CASSSYLDPSETQYF. The CDR3 coding sequence is TGTGCCAGCAGTTCTTATCTGGACCCGTCTGAGACCCAGTACTTC.

The V gene is TRBV20-1, the J gene TRBJ2-5, with D possibly matching TRBD1 (6 bases). V lost 5 bases and J lost 4, with 17 bases in between. This CDR3 region has 14 residues. The V gene's germline CDR1 is DFQATT and CDR2 SNEGSKA (reference sequence). The CDR3 DNA reads TGCAGTGCTCAACAGGGCTTACTGGGAGAGACCCAGTACTTC. It translates to CSAQQGLLGETQYF.

This clonotype was detected only a few times. CDR3 nucleotide sequence: TGTGCCTGGAGTGTGGGAAACACCATATATTTT. It codes for CAWSVGNTIYF. J is TRBJ1-3 and V is TRBV30; unclear D gene. The CDR3 length is 11 residues. Trimming removed 0 bases from V and 4 bases from J, with 1 base in between. Germline assignment: CDR1 GTSNPN and CDR2 SVGIG (reference sequence).

This clonotype has only a few counts. The rearrangement joins TRBV20-1 to TRBJ2-5, with D unresolved. The CDR3 spans 12 residues. Germline CDR1 and CDR2: DFQATT and SNEGSKA (reference sequence). Trimming cost V 0 bases and J 4 bases, with 6 bases left between them. The CDR3 loop reads CSARDGPETQYF. The CDR3 DNA follows: TGCAGTGCTAGAGATGGGCCAGAGACCCAGTACTTC.

The chain uses TRBV6-1 and TRBJ2-3; no firm D call. From germline, CDR1 is MNHNS and CDR2 SASEGT. With 8 bases removed from V and 6 bases from J, the gap between germline ends came to 15 bases. There are 13 residues in the CDR3. This CDR3 reads CASGRSPSDTQYF. As DNA, the CDR3 is TGTGCCAGCGGTCGATCTCCCTCGGATACGCAGTATTTT.

This clonotype was seen more than once but under ten times. The chain has TRBV29-1 and TRBJ1-1, with unresolved D. The V gene's germline CDR1 is SQVTM and CDR2 ANQGSEA. The CDR3 has 12 amino acids. Trimming cost V 5 bases and J 1 base, with 8 bases left between them. CDR3 protein: CSVRQANTEAFF. The DNA of the CDR3 is TGCAGCGTTCGCCAGGCGAACACTGAAGCTTTCTTT.

Only a few counts were recorded for this clonotype. The V and J genes are TRBV7-3 and TRBJ1-2; D not certain. Germline V CDR1 and CDR2: SGHTA, FQGTGA. There are 14 residues in the CDR3. Trimming shortened V by 1 base and J by 4 bases, and 10 bases separated the two germline ends. CDR3 sequence (DNA): TGTGCCAGCAGCTTAAAGGGATCCGCCTATGGCTACACCTTC. Translating gives CASSLKGSAYGYTF.

The chain joins TRBV28 to TRBJ2-7; no firm D call. V lost 6 bases and J lost 6, with 9 bases in between. Germline loops: CDR1 MDHEN, CDR2 SYDVKM. The CDR3 consists of 11 residues. CDR3: CASRQQFEQYF. CDR3 DNA sequence: TGTGCCAGCAGGCAACAGTTCGAGCAGTACTTC.

Of note for this clonotype: This may stem from a read error, because a much larger clone lies one nucleotide away. The CDR3 is CSAKKKGEQPQHF. In DNA, the CDR3 is TGCAGTGCTAAGAAGAAGGGTGAGCAGCCCCAGCATTTT. The genes are TRBV20-1 and TRBJ1-5; no clear D. V was clipped by 4 bases and J by 7 bases, with 14 bases between them. Germline loops: CDR1 DFQATT, CDR2 SNEGSKA (reference sequence). The CDR3 spans 13 residues.

By share, this clonotype ranks as medium-sized. V is TRBV11-3 and J is TRBJ1-2; a weak D match, TRBD1 (5 bases). The CDR3 runs 14 residues. V was clipped by 1 base and J by 4 bases, with 10 bases between them. Germline CDR1 SGHNT, CDR2 YENEEA. Here the CDR3 reads CASSLGGTGYGYTF. CDR3 in DNA: TGTGCCAGCAGCTTAGGTGGGACGGGCTATGGCTACACCTTC.

The V and J genes are TRBV5-4 and TRBJ1-6; TRBD1 matches at 8 bases. CDR3 length: 13 amino acids. Germline lookup yields CDR1 SGHNT and CDR2 YYREEE (reference sequence). V shed 4 bases, J shed 7 bases, and the junction held 1 base outside the gene matches. In nucleotides, the CDR3 is TGTGCCAGCAGCCGGGACAGGAATTCACCCCTCCACTTT. Translation: CASSRDRNSPLHF.

The chain combines TRBV20-1 with TRBJ2-5, with TRBD2 matching over 7 bases. CDR3 length: 13 residues. J lost 2 bases, V lost 6 bases, and 6 bases had no gene match. Per the germline V gene, CDR1 is DFQATT and CDR2 is SNEGSKA (reference sequence). The CDR3 region has the DNA TGCAGTGCCATCCACGGGGGGCAAGAGACCCAGTACTTC. Protein product: CSAIHGGQETQYF.

This clonotype was detected only a few times. The rearrangement uses TRBV10-3 and TRBJ1-1; a possible D gene is TRBD1 (5 bases). Trimming removed 6 bases from V and 0 bases from J, with 14 bases in between. The germline V gene encodes CDR1 ENHRY and CDR2 SYGVKD. The CDR3 totals 15 residues. Here the CDR3 DNA reads TGTGCCATCAGCGACAGCAGGGAGATGAACACTGAAGCTTTCTTT. It translates to CAISDSREMNTEAFF.

This clonotype is categorized as medium-sized. This chain links TRBV10-3 with TRBJ1-5; D is possibly TRBD1 (5 bases). V was cut by 10 bases and J by 3 bases, with 16 bases left in between. This CDR3 has 14 residues. Looked up from germline, CDR1 is ENHRY and CDR2 is SYGVKD. CDR3 protein: CATEATGDNQPQHF. Here the CDR3 DNA reads TGTGCCACCGAGGCTACAGGCGACAATCAGCCCCAGCATTTT.

This clonotype is classed as medium-sized (0.01 to 0.1%). The chain recombines TRBV20-1 with TRBJ2-3; D might be TRBD2 (6 bases). Trimming removed 0 bases at V and 11 bases at J, with 9 bases between. CDR3 length: 11 residues. Germline V gene lookup returns CDR1 DFQATT and CDR2 SNEGSKA (reference sequence). The CDR3 bases are TGCAGTGCTAGAGATCGAGCGGGGCAGTATTTT. It encodes CSARDRAGQYF.

This clonotype appeared a few times. The genes are TRBV2 and TRBJ2-2, with 7 positions matching TRBD1. Looked up from germline, CDR1 is SNHLY and CDR2 is FYNNEI. The CDR3 is made up of 15 amino acids. J gave up 1 base and V 6 bases, and 5 bases lay outside the gene matches. The chain's CDR3 is CASRAGTVNTGELFF. The CDR3 nucleotides are TGTGCCAGCAGAGCCGGGACAGTGAACACCGGGGAGCTGTTTTTT.

Only a few counts were recorded for this clonotype. V is TRBV21-1 and J is TRBJ2-5. TRBV21-1 is annotated as a pseudogene. CDR3 length equals 14 residues. CDR3 loop: CASSNLWWLVSQYF. The CDR3 DNA reads as TGTGCCAGCAGCAATCTGTGGTGGCTGGTGTCCCAGTACTTC.

Relative to its sample, this clonotype is medium-sized. V gene TRBV6-1 combines with J gene TRBJ1-2; 7 bases are shared with TRBD1. The CDR3 length is 15 residues. The germline CDR1 and CDR2 sequences are MNHNS and SASEGT. Trimming at V came to 7 bases and at J to 4 bases, leaving 12 bases not matched to a gene. For the CDR3, the DNA is TGTGCCAGCACCAAAAACAGGGGCCCACTCTATGGCTACACCTTC. This codes for CASTKNRGPLYGYTF.

The chain employs TRBV25-1 and TRBJ2-5, with D unclear. The CDR3 is 13 amino acids. Per germline, CDR1 MGHDK and CDR2 SYGVNS. V dropped 8 bases and J dropped 4 bases, with 14 bases sitting between them. The CDR3 sequence is CASGIDKGETQYF. CDR3 bases: TGTGCCAGCGGCATTGACAAGGGAGAGACCCAGTACTTC.

This clonotype was observed a few times. Written as DNA, the CDR3 is TGTGCCAGTAGTCCAATCCGAGCGGGGGGGCGAGAAGAGACCCAGTACTTC. It translates to CASSPIRAGGREETQYF. This sequence joins TRBV19 and TRBJ2-5, with 10 nucleotides matching TRBD2. The CDR3 runs to 17 residues. CDR1 and CDR2 from the germline V gene are LNHDA and SQIVND (reference sequence). The trim removed 5 bases at V and 3 bases at J, leaving 12 bases unmatched.

This clonotype was counted between two and nine times. The chain combines TRBV6-1 with TRBJ2-7; 10 bases agree with TRBD2. Trimming cost V 5 bases and J 4 bases; bases outside gene matches: 11. The CDR3 runs to 16 residues. Germline CDR1 reads MNHNS; CDR2 reads SASEGT. The CDR3 DNA follows: TGTGCCAGCAGTCCCGCGGCTAGCGGGGGACCTTACGAGCAGTACTTC. Translating it yields CASSPAASGGPYEQYF.